These T cell receptor beta chains were read from a single sample in a study of T cell responses to AZD1222 COVID-19 vaccine. TCRdb's table, derived via immunoSEQ multiplex PCR, lists solely in-frame clones and lacks some. The profile covers 13,000 or so clones, with more than 80% appearing a single time and around 40% taken by the ten largest. Sequencing used peripheral blood, obtained 28 days after the second AZD1222 dose. The receptors were gathered from an adult who received the AZD1222 COVID-19 vaccine. Both conserved end residues are part of each CDR3. The D gene is left open where the match is weak. The listing skips clone size in some rows; elsewhere it reads once, few, many or a size class.

cdr3_length,j_call,v_call,d_call,clone_size,cdr3_aa,cdr3_nt
12,TRBJ2-1,TRBV27,NA,NA,CASFQTQGEQFF,TGTGCCAGCTTTCAGACGCAGGGTGAGCAGTTCTTC
17,TRBJ2-5,TRBV11-2,TRBD2,NA,CASSLGVGLAAQETQYF,TGTGCCAGCAGCTTAGGGGTTGGACTAGCAGCTCAAGAGACCCAGTACTTC
17,TRBJ2-3,TRBV29-1,TRBD2,NA,CSVESGTSGELTDTQYF,TGCAGCGTTGAATCCGGGACTAGCGGGGAATTAACAGATACGCAGTATTTT
17,TRBJ1-3,TRBV18,NA,NA,CASSPSATAHSGNTIYF,TGTGCCAGCTCACCGAGTGCTACAGCCCACTCTGGAAACACCATATATTTT
17,TRBJ1-4,TRBV5-5,NA,NA,CASSLVGRGAANEKLFF,TGTGCCAGCAGCTTGGTTGGTCGTGGAGCAGCTAATGAAAAACTGTTTTTT
14,TRBJ2-1,TRBV15,NA,NA,CATSKDRFFDEQFF,TGTGCCACCAGCAAAGACAGGTTTTTCGATGAGCAGTTCTTC
15,TRBJ2-1,TRBV2,TRBD1,NA,CASSPEGTGVHEQFF,TGTGCCAGCAGTCCTGAGGGGACAGGGGTTCATGAGCAGTTCTTC
13,TRBJ2-7,TRBV6-5,TRBD2,NA,CASRLAGPYEQYF,TGTGCCAGCCGACTAGCGGGACCCTACGAGCAGTACTTC
14,TRBJ2-1,TRBV27,NA,NA,CASSYSRKGNEQFF,TGTGCCAGCAGTTACAGTAGGAAAGGCAATGAGCAGTTCTTC
14,TRBJ2-1,TRBV4-3,NA,NA,CASSQDQWPGEQFF,TGCGCCAGCAGCCAAGATCAATGGCCGGGAGAGCAGTTCTTC
13,TRBJ2-2,TRBV5-4,NA,NA,CASSLDRTGELFF,TGTGCCAGCAGCCTGGATAGGACCGGGGAGCTGTTTTTT
16,TRBJ1-4,TRBV5-5,NA,NA,CASSLVPRATNEKLFF,TGTGCCAGCAGCTTGGTCCCGCGTGCAACTAATGAAAAACTGTTTTTT
16,TRBJ2-3,TRBV5-4,NA,NA,CASSPVSAGSTDTQYF,TGTGCCAGCAGCCCCGTCTCCGCGGGTTCGACAGATACGCAGTATTTT
14,TRBJ2-1,TRBV28,TRBD2,NA,CASSSGLAGTEQFF,TGTGCCAGCAGTTCGGGACTAGCGGGAACAGAGCAGTTCTTC
13,TRBJ2-5,TRBV9,NA,NA,CASSPGISETQYF,TGTGCCAGCAGCCCGGGGATCTCAGAGACCCAGTACTTC
15,TRBJ1-6,TRBV7-9,NA,once,CASSLSGLDNSPLHF,TGTGCCAGCAGCTTGTCAGGGTTGGATAATTCACCCCTCCACTTT
15,TRBJ1-5,TRBV7-8,NA,NA,CASSGRTVSNQPQHF,TGTGCCAGCAGCGGGCGGACAGTTAGCAATCAGCCCCAGCATTTT
15,TRBJ2-5,TRBV7-6,TRBD2,NA,CASRVSERGAETQYF,TGTGCCAGCAGGGTCTCTGAGCGGGGGGCGGAGACCCAGTACTTC
13,TRBJ2-7,TRBV29-1,NA,NA,CSVGRHLNYEQYF,TGCAGCGTTGGCCGACACCTCAACTACGAGCAGTACTTC
16,TRBJ1-1,TRBV6-1,TRBD1,NA,CASSGPTRTGGTEAFF,TGTGCCAGCAGTGGTCCGACGAGGACAGGGGGGACTGAAGCTTTCTTT
16,TRBJ2-7,TRBV4-1,NA,NA,CASSQALGRDGYEQYF,TGCGCCAGCAGCCAAGCTCTGGGCAGGGACGGCTACGAGCAGTACTTC
13,TRBJ1-1,TRBV7-9,NA,NA,CASSLEQDTEAFF,TGTGCCAGCAGCTTGGAGCAGGACACTGAAGCTTTCTTT
17,TRBJ2-7,TRBV7-2,TRBD2,NA,CASSFLAGGGRSNEQYF,TGTGCCAGCAGCTTTTTAGCGGGAGGAGGGAGGTCTAACGAGCAGTACTTC
16,TRBJ2-2,TRBV10-3,NA,NA,CAISGPTAANTGELFF,TGTGCCATCAGTGGGCCTACGGCAGCGAACACCGGGGAGCTGTTTTTT
15,TRBJ2-5,TRBV4-2,TRBD2,NA,CASSHGSGPSPTQYF,TGTGCCAGCAGCCACGGTAGCGGGCCCTCTCCTACCCAGTACTTC
15,TRBJ1-3,TRBV19,NA,NA,CASSIRVYPGNTIYF,TGTGCCAGTAGTATTAGGGTATATCCTGGAAACACCATATATTTT
15,TRBJ2-2,TRBV6-4,TRBD2,NA,CASSRLAGDTGELFF,TGTGCCAGCAGTCGACTAGCGGGAGACACCGGGGAGCTGTTTTTT
14,TRBJ1-1,TRBV18,TRBD1,NA,CASSPLTGMTEAFF,TGTGCCAGCTCACCATTGACAGGGATGACTGAAGCTTTCTTT
13,TRBJ2-1,TRBV5-1,NA,NA,CASSADGYGEQFF,TGCGCCAGCAGCGCGGACGGGTACGGAGAGCAGTTCTTC
13,TRBJ1-3,TRBV19,NA,NA,CASSQGSGNTIYF,TGTGCCAGTAGCCAAGGCTCTGGAAACACCATATATTTT
14,TRBJ1-2,TRBV27,TRBD1,NA,CAGNFRGRAIGYTF,TGTGCCGGAAATTTCAGGGGGAGGGCTATTGGCTACACCTTC
15,TRBJ1-1,TRBV6-5,NA,NA,CASSYSAGMNTEAFF,TGTGCCAGCAGTTACTCAGCGGGGATGAACACTGAAGCTTTCTTT
12,TRBJ1-1,TRBV10-3,TRBD1,NA,CATGTGSTEAFF,TGTGCCACGGGGACAGGGAGCACTGAAGCTTTCTTT
14,TRBJ1-2,TRBV2,NA,NA,CASRPTVNHYGYTF,TGTGCCAGCAGACCCACAGTGAACCACTATGGCTACACCTTC
13,TRBJ2-5,TRBV24-1,NA,few,CATSDGPQETQYF,TGTGCCACCAGTGATGGACCTCAAGAGACCCAGTACTTC
15,TRBJ2-6,TRBV7-3,NA,NA,CASSSQGAGANVLTF,TGTGCCAGCAGCTCCCAAGGGGCTGGGGCCAACGTCCTGACTTTC
15,TRBJ2-3,TRBV5-1,NA,NA,CASKEGTTSTDTQYF,TGCGCCAGCAAAGAGGGGACAACCAGCACAGATACGCAGTATTTT
15,TRBJ2-5,TRBV10-3,TRBD2,few,CAISEPSGSQETQYF,TGTGCCATCAGTGAACCTAGCGGTTCACAAGAGACCCAGTACTTC
15,TRBJ2-3,TRBV7-3,NA,NA,CASSLTSVSTDTQYF,TGTGCCAGCAGCTTAACTAGCGTGAGCACAGATACGCAGTATTTT
12,TRBJ2-2,TRBV9,NA,NA,CASSTRTGELFF,TGTGCCAGCAGCACCCGAACCGGGGAGCTGTTTTTT
16,TRBJ2-6,TRBV19,NA,NA,CASSFTPSSGANVLTF,TGTGCCAGTAGCTTTACTCCTAGCTCTGGGGCCAACGTCCTGACTTTC
16,TRBJ2-1,TRBV27,NA,NA,CASSLIGRVVEDEQFF,TGTGCCAGCAGTTTAATCGGGAGAGTTGTTGAAGATGAGCAGTTCTTC
15,TRBJ2-3,TRBV19,TRBD1,NA,CASGRPGQGIDTQYF,TGTGCCAGTGGCAGGCCGGGACAGGGTATAGATACGCAGTATTTT
13,TRBJ2-7,TRBV18,NA,NA,CASSPRQVYEQYF,TGTGCCAGCTCACCACGACAGGTGTACGAGCAGTACTTC
15,TRBJ1-2,TRBV5-1,NA,few,CASSLGFEGVLGYTF,TGCGCCAGCAGCTTGGGATTTGAGGGTGTCTTGGGCTACACCTTC
13,TRBJ2-2,TRBV7-9,NA,NA,CASSFTGPGELFF,TGTGCCAGCAGCTTTACAGGGCCCGGGGAGCTGTTTTTT
14,TRBJ1-3,TRBV6-5,NA,NA,CASTGSDSGNTIYF,TGTGCCAGCACCGGCAGCGATTCTGGAAACACCATATATTTT
14,TRBJ2-2,TRBV7-9,NA,NA,CASSSGHAAGELFF,TGTGCCAGCAGCTCAGGGCACGCCGCCGGGGAGCTGTTTTTT
17,TRBJ2-1,TRBV5-1,NA,NA,CASSLEGGAVRYNEQFF,TGCGCCAGCAGCTTGGAGGGAGGAGCGGTCAGGTACAATGAGCAGTTCTTC
12,TRBJ1-1,TRBV6-5,NA,medium-sized,CASGGLNTEAFF,TGTGCCAGCGGGGGACTGAACACTGAAGCTTTCTTT
16,TRBJ1-1,TRBV6-5,NA,once,CASSYSLGLRSTEAFF,TGTGCCAGCAGTTACTCTCTGGGTTTGCGATCCACTGAAGCTTTCTTT
17,TRBJ1-6,TRBV29-1,NA,NA,CSVEDSEGSSYNSPLHF,TGCAGCGTTGAAGATTCCGAAGGGAGCTCCTATAATTCACCCCTCCACTTT
16,TRBJ2-7,TRBV5-1,TRBD2,NA,CASSQALAGGAYEQYF,TGCGCCAGCAGCCAGGCGCTAGCGGGAGGCGCCTACGAGCAGTACTTC